A single sample gave rise to the 17 T cell receptor beta chains below, sequenced in a study of PD-1 blockade in classical Hodgkin lymphoma (TCRdb year 2020). The sample's time point label, decoded: cycle 2 day 1 (C2D1) of nivolumab. Every trial patient had relapsed following autologous stem cell transplantation, and prior brentuximab vedotin exposure was what differed among cohorts A, B and C. Receptor libraries were prepared by the immunoSEQ multiplex PCR assay. Drawn from immuneACCESS, this table holds only the in-frame rearrangements with V and J called that TCRdb kept. Clones are partly lost; checked studies trace under half to an unresolved V gene and leave the rest unexplained. The sample records about 29,000 clones, around 71% of which are singletons. Around 4.2% of the sample is taken by the ten largest. The sequenced sample was peripheral blood mononuclear cells (PBMCs), obtained before the second cycle of nivolumab. These TCRs come from a human donor with classical Hodgkin lymphoma.

J is TRBJ1-2 and V is TRBV30, with D possibly matching TRBD1 (6 bases). This CDR3 has 12 residues. Trimming shortened V by 3 bases and J by 7 bases, and 12 bases separated the two germline ends. CDR1 is GTSNPN, CDR2 SVGIG, per germline (reference sequence). CDR3 residues: CAWRPPGAGYTF. The CDR3 DNA is TGTGCCTGGAGGCCCCCAGGGGCTGGCTACACCTTC.

This clone was seen just once. This chain uses TRBV5-6 with TRBJ2-3, with TRBD2 matching over 8 bases. Looked up from germline, CDR1 is SGHDT and CDR2 is YYEEEE. Trimming cost V 4 bases and J 2 bases; bases outside gene matches: 9. The CDR3 totals 16 residues. The chain's CDR3 is CASSVGLATVTDTQYF. The CDR3 DNA sequence: TGTGCCAGCAGCGTCGGACTAGCTACCGTCACAGATACGCAGTATTTT.

This sequence joins TRBV7-9 and TRBJ1-4, with no clear D. The ends were cut back, 2 bases at V and 0 bases at J, with 4 bases in the middle. This CDR3 contains 14 residues. Germline CDR1 reads SEHNR; CDR2 reads FQNEAQ (reference sequence). The CDR3 DNA is TGTGCCAGCAGCTTACGCGCAACTAATGAAAAACTGTTTTTT. Translation: CASSLRATNEKLFF. Looking up the rest from reference TRBV7-9 and TRBJ1-4 gives the full variable domain: DTGVSQNPRHKITKRGQNVTFRCDPISEHNRLYWYRQTLGQGPEFLTYFQNEAQLEKSRLLSDRFSAERPKGSFSTLEIQRTEQGDSAMYLCASSLRATNEKLFFGSGTQLSVL.

The rearrangement joins TRBV6-5 to TRBJ1-2; 7 bases agree with TRBD1. V lost 0 bases, J lost 4 bases, and 5 bases stayed unmatched. CDR3 length: 15 residues. Germline V CDR1 and CDR2: MNHEY, SVGAGI. CDR3 coding DNA: TGTGCCAGCAGTTACTCAGGGGGCACGGGCTATGGCTACACCTTC. Protein product: CASSYSGGTGYGYTF.

This clone came up a few times. The rearrangement uses TRBV12-5 and TRBJ2-7; TRBD2 matches at 9 bases. CDR1 and CDR2 (germline): LGHNT, FRNRAP. V was pared by 6 bases and J by 0 bases, with 9 bases of the junction left unmatched. This CDR3 has 16 amino acids. CDR3: CASGTGTSWSSYEQYF. The CDR3 DNA reads as TGTGCTAGTGGAACCGGGACTAGCTGGAGCTCCTACGAGCAGTACTTC.

This clone has only one observation. The chain joins TRBV9 to TRBJ1-5; TRBD1 is a possible D gene (5 bases). Germline assignment: CDR1 SGDLS and CDR2 YYNGEE. The CDR3 extends over 15 amino acids. The germline V and J ends were trimmed by 0 bases and 7 bases, with 14 bases remaining between them. In DNA, the CDR3 is TGTGCCAGCAGCGTAGACTCCAGGGTCAACCAGCCCCAGCATTTT. This encodes CASSVDSRVNQPQHF.

The chain recombines TRBV6-1 with TRBJ1-2, with 7 bases lining up with TRBD1. The J segment lost 7 bases and the V segment lost 3 bases, leaving 11 bases of the junction unmatched. Germline CDR1 reads MNHNS; CDR2 reads SASEGT. The CDR3 sequence is 15 residues long. CDR3 sequence: CASSEQTGWSGGYTF. DNA for the CDR3: TGTGCCAGCAGTGAGCAGACAGGGTGGAGTGGTGGCTACACCTTC.

V gene TRBV6-5 combines with J gene TRBJ2-1; 8 bases fit TRBD2. Trimming at V came to 4 bases and at J to 4 bases, leaving 9 bases not matched to a gene. The CDR3 consists of 16 residues. CDR1 is MNHEY and CDR2 is SVGAGI in the germline V gene. CDR3 residues: CASSFISGSGYNEQFF. In nucleotides, the CDR3 is TGTGCCAGCAGTTTTATCAGCGGGAGCGGATACAATGAGCAGTTCTTC.

CDR3: CASSYGGKETQYF. The CDR3 bases are TGTGCCAGCAGCTACGGGGGGAAAGAGACCCAGTACTTC. The chain recombines TRBV11-3 with TRBJ2-5; 7 bases are a match to TRBD2. The length of the CDR3 is 13 residues. Losses at the gene ends were 4 bases for V and 3 bases for J; bases not matched to a gene: 2. The germline CDR1 and CDR2 sequences are SGHNT and YENEEA.

As to this clone: In the same sample, other DNA sequences code for this CDR3. This rearrangement joins TRBV12-5 to TRBJ2-1, with D perhaps assigned TRBD1 or TRBD2 (7 bases each). The CDR3 is 13 amino acids. Germline V gene sequence: CDR1 LGHNT, CDR2 FRNRAP. V lost 6 bases and J lost 13, with 19 bases in between. The CDR3, as DNA: TGTGCTAGTGGCAGACTAGCAGGGGGAAAACAGTTCTTC. Translated, it gives CASGRLAGGKQFF.

V is TRBV7-9 and J is TRBJ1-6; TRBD1 matches at 9 bases. Germline V gene data show CDR1 as SEHNR and CDR2 as FQNEAQ (reference sequence). CDR3 length: 14 amino acids. V trimming: 5 bases; J trimming: 7 bases; junction bases outside the gene matches: 3. The CDR3 sequence is CASSLGTGNSPLHF. The CDR3 coding sequence is TGTGCCAGCAGCCTCGGGACAGGGAATTCACCCCTCCACTTT.

The chain combines TRBV28 with TRBJ2-1; 9 nucleotides line up with TRBD2. This CDR3 contains 15 residues. CDR1 is MDHEN and CDR2 is SYDVKM in the germline V gene. J lost 4 bases, V lost 3 bases, and 4 bases had no gene match. The CDR3 is CASSFGGGAYNEQFF. CDR3 DNA sequence: TGTGCCAGCAGTTTCGGCGGGGGGGCTTACAATGAGCAGTTCTTC. Looking up the rest from reference TRBV28 and TRBJ2-1 gives the full variable domain: DVKVTQSSRYLVKRTGEKVFLECVQDMDHENMFWYRQDPGLGLRLIYFSYDVKMKEKGDIPEGYSVSREKKERFSLILESASTNQTSMYLCASSFGGGAYNEQFFGPGTRLTVL.

This clone was counted between two and nine times. The chain is built from TRBV6-6 and TRBJ1-1; D possibly corresponds to TRBD1 (6 bases). Germline lookup yields CDR1 MNHNY and CDR2 SVGAGI (reference sequence). CDR3 length equals 12 residues. Between the trimmed V and J ends, which lost 6 bases and 7 bases, there was a span of 12 bases. CDR3 residues: CASSRQAYEAFF. DNA for the CDR3: TGTGCCAGCAGCCGACAGGCCTATGAAGCTTTCTTT.

The chain is built from TRBV5-4 and TRBJ2-7; D is possibly TRBD1 (5 bases). Trimming pared 3 bases from V and 5 bases from J, leaving 6 bases between. The CDR3 totals 11 residues. Germline CDR1 and CDR2: SGHNT and YYREEE (reference sequence). CDR3 protein: CASSWGNEQYF. The DNA of the CDR3 is TGTGCCAGCAGCTGGGGCAACGAGCAGTACTTC.

The chain joins TRBV10-3 to TRBJ2-1, with TRBD2 matching 7 bases. Trimming at V came to 7 bases and at J to 0 bases, leaving 6 bases not matched to a gene. The CDR3 is made up of 15 amino acids. The germline CDR1 and CDR2 sequences are ENHRY and SYGVKD. The CDR3 region is CAINPGGSSYNEQFF. CDR3 DNA sequence: TGTGCCATCAACCCGGGGGGAAGCTCCTACAATGAGCAGTTCTTC.

The J gene is TRBJ2-3, the V gene TRBV5-1; TRBD2 is a possible D gene (5 bases). This CDR3 contains 15 residues. Deletions cut 0 bases from V and 5 bases from J, with 13 bases between. CDR1 and CDR2 from the germline V gene are SGHRS and YFSETQ. The CDR3 reads CASSLDVGAIDTQYF. The CDR3 bases are TGCGCCAGCAGCTTGGATGTGGGAGCCATAGATACGCAGTATTTT.

This chain connects TRBV18 to TRBJ2-7, with TRBD2 matching over 12 bases. V lost 3 bases to trimming and J lost 0 bases; unmatched junction nucleotides: 0. Looked up from germline, CDR1 is KGHSH and CDR2 is LQKENI. The CDR3 runs 15 residues. The CDR3 region is CASSPGLAGSYEQYF. The CDR3 bases are TGTGCCAGCTCACCGGGACTAGCGGGCTCCTACGAGCAGTACTTC.